A single T cell receptor beta chain is shown here with its context. Its cognate antigen is unknown. The sample belongs to a study of T cell responses to AZD1222 COVID-19 vaccine. Study-level information: Pooled in the analysis were second doses at about 4 or about 12 weeks.

Sequencing was performed with immunoSEQ multiplex PCR; in TCRdb, only in-frame clones are kept and a portion is missing. The sample holds roughly 130,000 clones, about 93% seen once. General study results and limits: Clonal diversity was possibly underestimated; the donors were predominantly white British and more often female.

Sample: peripheral blood, taken on day 0 of AZD1222 vaccination. This TCR was sampled from an adult in good health.

The CDR3 region has the DNA TGTGCCAGCAGCCCCCGGAAGGGATCGAACTATGGCTACACCTTC. The encoded protein is CASSPRKGSNYGYTF. V is TRBV7-8 and J is TRBJ1-2, with unresolved D. The CDR3 extends over 15 amino acids. CDR1 is SGHVS and CDR2 is FQNEAQ in the germline V gene. V was cut by 5 bases and J by 2 bases, with 15 bases left in between.